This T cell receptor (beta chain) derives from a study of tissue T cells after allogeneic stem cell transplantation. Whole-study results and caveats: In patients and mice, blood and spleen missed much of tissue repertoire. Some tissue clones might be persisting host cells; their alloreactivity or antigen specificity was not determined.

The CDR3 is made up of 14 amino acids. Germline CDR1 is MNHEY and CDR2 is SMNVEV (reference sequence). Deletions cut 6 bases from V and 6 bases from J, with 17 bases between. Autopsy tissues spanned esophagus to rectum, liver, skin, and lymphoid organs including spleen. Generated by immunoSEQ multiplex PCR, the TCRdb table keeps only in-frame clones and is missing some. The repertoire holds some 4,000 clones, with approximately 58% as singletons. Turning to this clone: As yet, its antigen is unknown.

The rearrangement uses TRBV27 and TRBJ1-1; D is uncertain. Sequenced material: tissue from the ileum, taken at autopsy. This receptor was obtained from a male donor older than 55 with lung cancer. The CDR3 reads CASSEEAGRSEAFF. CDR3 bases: TGTGCCAGCAGCGAGGAGGCCGGGAGGTCTGAAGCTTTCTTT.